This TCR beta chain was sequenced during a study of CD8 T cells in ankylosing spondylitis. Whole-study findings and limits: Matched synovial fluid from ankylosing spondylitis patients was reported to be enriched for disease-linked clones. One TCR beta motif, made up of under ten highly homologous variants, appeared characteristic of ankylosing spondylitis blood. In synovial fluid and blood from reactive arthritis, some motif variants were previously reported.

V was trimmed by 1 base and J by 5 bases, leaving 6 bases between them. This CDR3 has 13 amino acids. This clonotype was seen at least ten times. What it binds is unknown. TCRdb fed the 5' RACE reads into MiXCR, producing one record per CDR3 protein. The sample records about 420,000 distinct CDR3 sequences, about a fifth being singletons. The sequence was obtained from a male donor with ankylosing spondylitis. The chain links TRBV12-3 or TRBV12-4 to TRBJ1-5; D uncertain. The source material was blood, either unsorted or a sorted T cell fraction (not recorded which). In DNA form, the CDR3 reads TGTGCCAGCAGTTTAGGGCAAGATCAGCCCCAGCATTTT. It encodes CASSLGQDQPQHF.